These T cell receptor beta chains were read from a single sample in a study of T cells in Graves' hyperthyroidism and ophthalmopathy. TCRdb redid the calling of the multiplex PCR reads with MiXCR, one entry per CDR3 protein. The data show some 580,000 distinct CDR3 sequences, roughly 15% seen once. Sequenced material: blood. These TCRs come from a woman aged 40 to 55 with Graves' ophthalmopathy. Each CDR3 is given with its conserved first and last residue. A D gene is named only where the DNA matches it firmly. The size of a clone is reported for some rows only, either as once, few or many, or as a class for expanded clones.

d_gene,abundance,v_gene,j_gene,CDR3nt,CDR3aa
.,many,TRBV7-3,TRBJ2-2,TGTGCCAGCAGCTTAAGGGGGAGCGGGGAGCTGTTTTTT,CASSLRGSGELFF
TRBD1,few,TRBV18,TRBJ2-1,TGTGCCAGCTCATTCTCCGGTGGGGGACAGGGTTTCAATGAGCAGTTCTTC,CASSFSGGGQGFNEQFF
.,many,TRBV3-1,TRBJ1-1,TGTGCCAGCAGCCCCAGGCAGGTGAACACTGAAGCTTTCTTT,CASSPRQVNTEAFF
.,.,TRBV7-9,TRBJ1-4,TGTGCCAGCAGCTCCTCCTTTAATACAGGGACGAATGAAAAACTGTTTTTT,CASSSSFNTGTNEKLFF
.,many,TRBV30,TRBJ1-1,TGTGCCTGCCCCAGGGACCCAGACACTGAAGCTTTCTTT,CACPRDPDTEAFF
TRBD1,.,TRBV6-1,TRBJ1-2,TGTGCCAGCAGCGAAGGGGCAGGGGGCGGGTCATATGGCTACACCTTC,CASSEGAGGGSYGYTF
.,many,TRBV18,TRBJ2-5,TGTGCCAGCTCACTGGGACTTAAAGAGACCCAGTACTTC,CASSLGLKETQYF
.,few,TRBV7-8,TRBJ1-1,TGTGCCAGCACCTTAATCAGGAACACTGAAGCTTTCTTT,CASTLIRNTEAFF
TRBD2,.,TRBV7-8,TRBJ2-1,TGTGCCAGCTCACCGGGGGGAGGGTCCCCCCGCGCTTACAATGAGCAGTTCTTC,CASSPGGGSPRAYNEQFF
.,.,TRBV19,TRBJ1-1,TGTGCCAGTAGTATAGAACACACTGAAGCTTTCTTT,CASSIEHTEAFF
TRBD2,many,TRBV20-1,TRBJ2-7,TGCAGTGCCCCCGCAGAGGGGTTAGCGGGAGTTGGTGAGCAGTACTTC,CSAPAEGLAGVGEQYF
.,many,TRBV7-9,TRBJ2-3,TGTGCCAGCACTACACGAGGCAACACAGATACGCAGTATTTT,CASTTRGNTDTQYF
.,.,TRBV28,TRBJ1-1,TGTGCCAGCACAATTAGTACAGGGATGAACACTGAAGCTTTCTTT,CASTISTGMNTEAFF
.,many,TRBV30,TRBJ1-1,TGTGCCTGGAGGGATTTCACGAACACTGAAGCTTTCTTT,CAWRDFTNTEAFF
TRBD2,many,TRBV12-3/TRBV12-4,TRBJ2-1,TGTGCCAGCAGTTACTGGACTAGCGGGGGGAATAATGAGCAGTTCTTC,CASSYWTSGGNNEQFF
.,many,TRBV28,TRBJ2-5,TGTGCCAGCAGTATCGAGCCGGTTGAGACCCAGTACTTC,CASSIEPVETQYF
.,many,TRBV29-1,TRBJ2-5,TGCAGCGCCCGACTGCTCTTTGGGGAGACCCAGTACTTC,CSARLLFGETQYF
.,few,TRBV6-2/TRBV6-3,TRBJ1-4,TGTGCCAGCATTGGCAGGTCTAATGAAAAACTGTTTTTT,CASIGRSNEKLFF
.,few,TRBV10-3,TRBJ1-5,TGTGCCACTGGGCAGGTAGAGGGCAATCAGCCCCAGCATTTT,CATGQVEGNQPQHF
.,many,TRBV2,TRBJ2-1,TGTGCCAGCCTCGGTGTCTTATTGGATGAGCAGTTCTTC,CASLGVLLDEQFF
.,few,TRBV7-9,TRBJ1-4,TGTGCCAGCAGCTTAATGACATCACGGGAAAAACTGTTTTTT,CASSLMTSREKLFF
.,many,TRBV12-3/TRBV12-4,TRBJ2-7,TGTGCCAGCAGTTTTAAGACCACAGGCGAGCAGTACTTC,CASSFKTTGEQYF
.,.,TRBV29-1,TRBJ2-7,TGCAGCCCCCCCCGGATTGGGTTCCAGCCCGAATTGGAGCAGTACTTC,CSPPRIGFQPELEQYF
TRBD2,many,TRBV2,TRBJ2-5,TGTGCCAGCAACCTTGGACTAGCGGGGTACCAAGAGACCCAGTACTTC,CASNLGLAGYQETQYF
.,.,TRBV6-1,TRBJ1-5,TGTTCTCTGGGGCAGGGTTTAATTTGGTTCCAGCCCCAGCATTTT,CSLGQGLIWFQPQHF
TRBD1,few,TRBV18,TRBJ1-1,TGTGCCAGCTCACAGGGGACAGGGGCGCGTAGCTCTGTCGATAGGGCTTTCTTT,CASSQGTGARSSVDRAFF
.,.,TRBV3-1,TRBJ2-5,TGTGCCAGCAGCCAAGATGGCGGAGCTAGCCAAGAGACCCAGTACTTC,CASSQDGGASQETQYF
TRBD1,few,TRBV2,TRBJ2-5,TGTGCCAGCAAAAAGACAGGGGTGGAGACCCAGTACTTC,CASKKTGVETQYF
.,.,TRBV20-1,TRBJ1-5,TGCAGTGCTAGTCGGCAGGGTGGCAATCAGCCCCAGCATTTT,CSASRQGGNQPQHF